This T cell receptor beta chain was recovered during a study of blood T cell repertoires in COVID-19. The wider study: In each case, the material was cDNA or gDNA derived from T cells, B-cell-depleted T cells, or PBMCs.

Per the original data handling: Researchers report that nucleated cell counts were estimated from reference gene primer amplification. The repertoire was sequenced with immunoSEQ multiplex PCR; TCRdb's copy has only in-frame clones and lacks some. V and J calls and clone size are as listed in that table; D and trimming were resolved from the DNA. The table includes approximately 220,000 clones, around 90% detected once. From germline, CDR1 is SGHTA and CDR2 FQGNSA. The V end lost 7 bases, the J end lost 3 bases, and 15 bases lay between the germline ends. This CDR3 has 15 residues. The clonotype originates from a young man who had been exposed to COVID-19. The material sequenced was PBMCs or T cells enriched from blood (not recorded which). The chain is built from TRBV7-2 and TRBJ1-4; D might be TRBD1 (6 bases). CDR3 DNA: TGTGCCAGCAAGAAGCAGGGGTTCCCTAATGAAAAACTGTTTTTT. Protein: CASKKQGFPNEKLFF.